Below are 4 T cell receptor beta chains sequenced from a single sample in a study of blood T cell repertoires in COVID-19. Assay used: immunoSEQ multiplex PCR; TCRdb lists only in-frame clones, some missing. The sample shows around 25,000 clones, about 77% of them seen only once. Sequenced input: peripheral blood. The source is a man older than 75 with active or convalescent COVID-19.

The chain joins TRBV7-9 to TRBJ1-5, with D tentatively TRBD1 (5 bases). In germline, CDR1 is SEHNR, CDR2 FQNEAQ (reference sequence). V lost 1 base, J lost 2 bases, and 12 bases lay in between. This CDR3 is built from 16 residues. CDR3 amino acids: CASSLGAGRRNQPQHF. CDR3 bases: TGTGCCAGCAGCTTAGGGGCAGGGCGGCGCAATCAGCCCCAGCATTTT.

This rearrangement joins TRBV15 to TRBJ2-7; perhaps TRBD1 as D (6 bases). Germline assignment: CDR1 LNHNV and CDR2 YYDKDF (reference sequence). The V end lost 0 bases, the J end lost 0 bases, and 15 bases lay between the germline ends. The CDR3 runs to 17 residues. CDR3 region: CATSRDQGFESSYEQYF. In nucleotides, the CDR3 is TGTGCCACCAGCAGAGATCAGGGGTTCGAGAGCTCCTACGAGCAGTACTTC.

This clone is medium-sized. The chain carries TRBV6-6 and TRBJ2-3; the match to TRBD2 covers 9 bases. Germline loops: CDR1 MNHNY, CDR2 SVGAGI (reference sequence). Trimming cost V 8 bases and J 7 bases; bases outside gene matches: 10. This CDR3 region has 14 residues. CDR3 residues: CASWGGGAGYTQYF. CDR3 DNA: TGTGCCAGCTGGGGCGGGGGGGCTGGATATACGCAGTATTTT.

This chain links TRBV19 with TRBJ1-1; the match to TRBD1 covers 11 bases. CDR1 and CDR2 from the germline V gene are LNHDA and SQIVND (reference sequence). CDR3 size: 15 residues. J lost 6 bases, V lost 1 base, and 4 bases had no gene match. In DNA form, the CDR3 reads TGTGCCAGTAGTATAGGGACAGGGGGCGCCGCTGAAGCTTTCTTT. This gives the protein CASSIGTGGAAEAFF.